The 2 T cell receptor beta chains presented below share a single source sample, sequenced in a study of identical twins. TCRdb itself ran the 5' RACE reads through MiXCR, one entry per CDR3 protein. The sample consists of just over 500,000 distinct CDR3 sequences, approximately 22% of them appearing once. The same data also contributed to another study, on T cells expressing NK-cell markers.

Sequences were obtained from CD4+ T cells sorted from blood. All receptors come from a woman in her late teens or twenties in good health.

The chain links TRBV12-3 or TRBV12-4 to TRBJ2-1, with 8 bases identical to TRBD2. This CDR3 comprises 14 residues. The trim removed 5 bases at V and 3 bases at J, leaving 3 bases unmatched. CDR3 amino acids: CASSQAGVYNEQFF. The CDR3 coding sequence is TGTGCCAGCAGTCAAGCGGGAGTCTACAATGAGCAGTTCTTC.

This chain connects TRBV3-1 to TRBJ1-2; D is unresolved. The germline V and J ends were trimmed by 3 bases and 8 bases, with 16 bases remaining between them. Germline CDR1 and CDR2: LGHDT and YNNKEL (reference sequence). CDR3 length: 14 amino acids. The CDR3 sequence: CASSHLGGRRGYTF. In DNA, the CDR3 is TGTGCCAGCAGCCATTTAGGAGGGCGCCGGGGCTACACCTTC.